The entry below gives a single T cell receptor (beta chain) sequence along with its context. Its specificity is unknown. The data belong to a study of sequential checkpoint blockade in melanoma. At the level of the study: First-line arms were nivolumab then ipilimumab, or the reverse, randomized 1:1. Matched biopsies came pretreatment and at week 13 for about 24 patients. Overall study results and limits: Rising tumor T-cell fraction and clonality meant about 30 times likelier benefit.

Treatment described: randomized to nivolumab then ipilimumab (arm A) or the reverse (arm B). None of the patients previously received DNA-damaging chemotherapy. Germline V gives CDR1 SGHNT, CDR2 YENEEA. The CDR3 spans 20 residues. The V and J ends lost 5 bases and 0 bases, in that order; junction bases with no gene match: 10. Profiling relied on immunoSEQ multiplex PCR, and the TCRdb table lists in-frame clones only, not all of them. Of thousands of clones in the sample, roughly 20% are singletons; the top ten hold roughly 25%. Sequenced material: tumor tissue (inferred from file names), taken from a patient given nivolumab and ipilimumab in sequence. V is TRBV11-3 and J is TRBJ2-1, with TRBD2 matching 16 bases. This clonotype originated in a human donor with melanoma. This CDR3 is CASSAGTSGRATRSYNEQFF. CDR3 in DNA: TGTGCCAGCAGCGCCGGGACTAGCGGGAGGGCCACTCGCTCCTACAATGAGCAGTTCTTC.